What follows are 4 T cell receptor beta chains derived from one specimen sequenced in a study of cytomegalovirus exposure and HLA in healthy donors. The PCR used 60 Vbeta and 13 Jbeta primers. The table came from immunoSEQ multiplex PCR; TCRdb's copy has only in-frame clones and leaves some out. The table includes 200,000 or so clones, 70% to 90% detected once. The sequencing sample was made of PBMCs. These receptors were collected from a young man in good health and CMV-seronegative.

The CDR3 here is CASSFGVSPGETQYF. CDR3 nucleotide sequence: TGTGCCAGCAGCTTTGGCGTGTCCCCGGGGGAGACCCAGTACTTC. The chain recombines TRBV11-2 with TRBJ2-5; weak D call: TRBD2 (5 bases). V gave up 3 bases and J gave up 5 bases, with 16 bases separating them. Germline V CDR1 and CDR2: SGHAT, FQNNGV. The CDR3 sequence is 15 residues long.

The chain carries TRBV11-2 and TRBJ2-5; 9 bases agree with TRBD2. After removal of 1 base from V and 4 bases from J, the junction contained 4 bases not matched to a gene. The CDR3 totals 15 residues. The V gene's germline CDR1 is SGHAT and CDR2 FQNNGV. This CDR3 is CASSLVGAGGETQYF. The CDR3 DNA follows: TGTGCCAGCAGCTTAGTCGGAGCGGGGGGAGAGACCCAGTACTTC.

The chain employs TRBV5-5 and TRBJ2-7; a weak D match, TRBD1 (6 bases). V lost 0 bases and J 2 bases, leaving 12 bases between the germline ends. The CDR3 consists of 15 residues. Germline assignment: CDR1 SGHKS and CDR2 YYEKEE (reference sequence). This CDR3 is CASSLVLAGAYEQYF. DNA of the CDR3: TGTGCCAGCAGCTTGGTTTTGGCAGGGGCCTACGAGCAGTACTTC.

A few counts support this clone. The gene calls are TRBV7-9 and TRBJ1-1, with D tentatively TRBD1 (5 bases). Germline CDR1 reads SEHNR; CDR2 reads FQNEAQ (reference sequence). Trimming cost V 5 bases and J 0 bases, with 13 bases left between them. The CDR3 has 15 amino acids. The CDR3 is CASSPPRQMNTEAFF. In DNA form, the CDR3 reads TGTGCCAGCAGCCCCCCGAGACAGATGAACACTGAAGCTTTCTTT.